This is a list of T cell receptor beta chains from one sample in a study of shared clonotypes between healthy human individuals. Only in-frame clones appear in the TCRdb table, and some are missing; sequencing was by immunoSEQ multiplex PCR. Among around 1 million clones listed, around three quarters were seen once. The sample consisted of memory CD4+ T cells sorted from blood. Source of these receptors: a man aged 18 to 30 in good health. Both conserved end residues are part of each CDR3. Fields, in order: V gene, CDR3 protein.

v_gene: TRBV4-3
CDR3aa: CASSQDGGSSYGYTF

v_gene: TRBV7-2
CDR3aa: CASSWTSGSSKEQYF

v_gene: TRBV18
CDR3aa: CASSPVGQGIGHTEAFF

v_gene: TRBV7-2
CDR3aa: CASSSGQGLARTGELFF

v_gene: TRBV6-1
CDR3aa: CASSEGDSGGQRWKQYF

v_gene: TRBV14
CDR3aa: CASSPLRERGYTF

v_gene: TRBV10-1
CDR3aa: CASSDPSGSYNEQFF

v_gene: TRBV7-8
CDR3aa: CASSLDRAAYGYTF

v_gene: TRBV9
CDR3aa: CASSVKEGANYGYTF

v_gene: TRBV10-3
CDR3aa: CAISGGQGEKLFF

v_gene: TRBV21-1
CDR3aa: CASSKGENRVYEQYF

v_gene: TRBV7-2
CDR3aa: CASSPSLLGEQYF

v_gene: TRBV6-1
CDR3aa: CASSESGSPLHF

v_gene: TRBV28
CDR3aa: CASTGARTDTQYF

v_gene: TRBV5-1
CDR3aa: CASSLLGRAGEKLFF

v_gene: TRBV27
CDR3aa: CASSPPGTNEKLFF

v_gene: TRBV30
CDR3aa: CAWTRQGPEKLFF

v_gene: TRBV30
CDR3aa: CAWSLAGSYGYTF

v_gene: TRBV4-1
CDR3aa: CASSQDGLVANYGYTF

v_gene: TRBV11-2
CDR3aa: CASSLALAGGETQYF

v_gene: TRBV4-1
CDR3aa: CASSLTLRDRGQETQYF

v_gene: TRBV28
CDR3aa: CASSFHQGNYGYTF

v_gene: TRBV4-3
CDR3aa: CASSQGLFKTQYF

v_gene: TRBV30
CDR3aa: CAWSVPPTYEQYF

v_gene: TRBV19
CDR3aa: CASSIQGAGEQFF

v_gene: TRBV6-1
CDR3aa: CASGMAGGSYEQYF

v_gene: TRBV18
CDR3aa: CASSPPMGTGVNTEAFF

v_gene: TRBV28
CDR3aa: CASCGAGAFYEQYF

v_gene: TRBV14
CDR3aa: CASSQDERGGYTF

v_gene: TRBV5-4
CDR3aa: CASSPGQSYEQYF

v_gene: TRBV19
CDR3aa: CASSRGQGGTGELFF